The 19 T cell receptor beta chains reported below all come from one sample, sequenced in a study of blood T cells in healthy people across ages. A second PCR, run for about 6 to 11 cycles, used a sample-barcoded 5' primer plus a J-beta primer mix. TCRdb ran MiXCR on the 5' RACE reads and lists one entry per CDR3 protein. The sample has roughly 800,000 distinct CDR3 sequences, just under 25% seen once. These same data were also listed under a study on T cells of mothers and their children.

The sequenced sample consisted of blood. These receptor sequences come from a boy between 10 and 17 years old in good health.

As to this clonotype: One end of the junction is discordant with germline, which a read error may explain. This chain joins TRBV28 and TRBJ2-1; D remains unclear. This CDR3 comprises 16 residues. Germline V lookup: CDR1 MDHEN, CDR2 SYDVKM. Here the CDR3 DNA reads TGTGCCAACAGTTTATTAGTCCCCCGATCGGGCAATGAGCAGTTCTTC. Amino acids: CANSLLVPRSGNEQFF.

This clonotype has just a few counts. CDR3 sequence reads: CASSTGGGQPQHF. CDR3 nucleotide sequence: TGTGCCAGTTCAACAGGGGGAGGACAGCCCCAGCATTTT. The V and J genes are TRBV25-1 and TRBJ1-5, with 8 bases aligning to TRBD1. Looked up from germline, CDR1 is MGHDK and CDR2 is SYGVNS. The J segment lost 7 bases and the V segment lost 9 bases, leaving 8 bases of the junction unmatched. This CDR3 region has 13 residues.

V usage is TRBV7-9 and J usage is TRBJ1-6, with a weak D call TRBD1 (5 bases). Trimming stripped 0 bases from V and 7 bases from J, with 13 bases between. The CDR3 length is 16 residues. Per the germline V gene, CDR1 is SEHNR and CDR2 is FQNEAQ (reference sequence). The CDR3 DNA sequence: TGTGCCAGCAGCTTAGCAGGAGGACACCCCAATTCACCCCTCCACTTT. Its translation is CASSLAGGHPNSPLHF.

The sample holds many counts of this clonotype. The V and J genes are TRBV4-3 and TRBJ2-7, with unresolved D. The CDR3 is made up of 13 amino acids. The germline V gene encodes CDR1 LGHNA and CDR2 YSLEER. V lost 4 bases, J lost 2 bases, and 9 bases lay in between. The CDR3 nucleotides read TGCGCCAGCAGCCTCGATTTAGCCTACGAGCAGTACTTC. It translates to CASSLDLAYEQYF.

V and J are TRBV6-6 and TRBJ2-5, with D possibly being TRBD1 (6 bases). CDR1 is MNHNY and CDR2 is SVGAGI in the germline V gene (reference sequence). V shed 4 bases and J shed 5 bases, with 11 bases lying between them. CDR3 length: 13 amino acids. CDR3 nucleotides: TGTGCCAGCAGTTTTACAGGGTGGGAGACCCAGTACTTC. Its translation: CASSFTGWETQYF.

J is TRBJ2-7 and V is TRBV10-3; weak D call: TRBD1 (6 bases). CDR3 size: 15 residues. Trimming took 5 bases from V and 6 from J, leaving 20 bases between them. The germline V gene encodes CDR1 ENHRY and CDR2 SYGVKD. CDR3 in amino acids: CAISPRTVTASEQYF. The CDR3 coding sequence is TGTGCCATCAGTCCCCGGACAGTTACAGCCTCCGAGCAGTACTTC.

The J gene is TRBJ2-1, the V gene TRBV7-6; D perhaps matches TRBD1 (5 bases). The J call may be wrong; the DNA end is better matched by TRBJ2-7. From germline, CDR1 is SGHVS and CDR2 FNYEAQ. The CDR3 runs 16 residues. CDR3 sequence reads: CASSLASAGLRGEQYF. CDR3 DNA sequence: TGTGCCAGCAGCTTAGCGTCAGCAGGGTTGCGCGGCGAGCAGTACTTC.

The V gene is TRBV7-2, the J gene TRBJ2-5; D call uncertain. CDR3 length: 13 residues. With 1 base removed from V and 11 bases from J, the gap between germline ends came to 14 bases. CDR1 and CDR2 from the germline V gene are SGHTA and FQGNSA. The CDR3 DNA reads TGTGCCAGCAGCTTAGGGGGTAGGGTGGAGCAGTACTTC. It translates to CASSLGGRVEQYF.

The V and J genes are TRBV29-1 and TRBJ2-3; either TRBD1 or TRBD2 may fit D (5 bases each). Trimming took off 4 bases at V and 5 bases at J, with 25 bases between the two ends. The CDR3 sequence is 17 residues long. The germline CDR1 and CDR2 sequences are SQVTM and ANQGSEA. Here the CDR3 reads CSVGGTARLGLGDTQYF. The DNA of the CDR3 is TGCAGCGTTGGGGGGACGGCAAGGCTGGGTTTAGGAGATACGCAGTATTTT.

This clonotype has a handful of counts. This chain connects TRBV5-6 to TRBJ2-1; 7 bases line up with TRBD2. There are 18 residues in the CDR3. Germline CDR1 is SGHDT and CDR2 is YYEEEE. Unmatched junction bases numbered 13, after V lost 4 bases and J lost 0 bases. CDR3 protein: CASSRGVGSAFSYNEQFF. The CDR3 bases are TGTGCCAGCAGCCGGGGGGTAGGTAGCGCTTTCTCCTACAATGAGCAGTTCTTC. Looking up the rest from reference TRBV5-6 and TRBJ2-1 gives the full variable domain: DAGVTQSPTHLIKTRGQQVTLRCSPKSGHDTVSWYQQALGQGPQFIFQYYEEEERQRGNFPDRFSGHQFPNYSSELNVNALLLGDSALYLCASSRGVGSAFSYNEQFFGPGTRLTVL.

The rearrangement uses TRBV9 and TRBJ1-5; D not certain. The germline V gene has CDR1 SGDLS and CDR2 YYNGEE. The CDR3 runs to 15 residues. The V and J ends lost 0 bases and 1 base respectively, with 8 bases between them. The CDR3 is CASSVDVDSNQPQHF. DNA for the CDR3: TGTGCCAGCAGCGTAGATGTGGACAGCAATCAGCCCCAGCATTTT.

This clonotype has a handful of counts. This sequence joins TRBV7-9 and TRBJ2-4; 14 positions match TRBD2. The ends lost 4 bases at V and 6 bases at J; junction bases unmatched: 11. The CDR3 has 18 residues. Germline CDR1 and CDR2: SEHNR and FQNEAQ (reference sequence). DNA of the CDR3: TGTGCCAGCAGCTCCGCCGCCTTTGGACTAGCGGGAGGAAACATTCAGTACTTC. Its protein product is CASSSAAFGLAGGNIQYF.

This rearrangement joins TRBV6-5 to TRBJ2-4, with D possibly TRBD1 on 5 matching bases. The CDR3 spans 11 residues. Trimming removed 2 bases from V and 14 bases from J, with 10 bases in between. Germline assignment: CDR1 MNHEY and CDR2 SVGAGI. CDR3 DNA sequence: TGTGCCAGCAGTTACGGGCAGGGCGAGTACTTC. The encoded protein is CASSYGQGEYF.

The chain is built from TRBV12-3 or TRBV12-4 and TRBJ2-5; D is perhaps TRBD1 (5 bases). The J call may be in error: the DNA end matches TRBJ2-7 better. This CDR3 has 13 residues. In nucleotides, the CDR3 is TGTGCCAGCAGCCCCAGGGTTTTCTACGAGCAGTACTTC. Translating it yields CASSPRVFYEQYF.

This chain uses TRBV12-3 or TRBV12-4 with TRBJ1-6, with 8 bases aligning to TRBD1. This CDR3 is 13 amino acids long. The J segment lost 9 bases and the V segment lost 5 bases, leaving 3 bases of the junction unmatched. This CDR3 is CASSTGTGSPLHF. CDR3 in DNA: TGTGCCAGCAGTACTGGGACAGGTTCACCCCTCCACTTT.

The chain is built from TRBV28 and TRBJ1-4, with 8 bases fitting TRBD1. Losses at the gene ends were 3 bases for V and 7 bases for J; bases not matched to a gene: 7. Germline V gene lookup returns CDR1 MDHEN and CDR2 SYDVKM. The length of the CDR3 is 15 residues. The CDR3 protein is CASSFIQGALEKLFF. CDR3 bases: TGTGCCAGCAGTTTTATCCAGGGGGCGCTTGAAAAACTGTTTTTT.

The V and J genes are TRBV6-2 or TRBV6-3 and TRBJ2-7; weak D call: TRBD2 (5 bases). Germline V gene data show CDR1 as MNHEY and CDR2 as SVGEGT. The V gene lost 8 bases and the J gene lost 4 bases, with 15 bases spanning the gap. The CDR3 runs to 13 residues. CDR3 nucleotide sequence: TGTGCCAGCGGGAGACACATCACTTACGAGCAGTACTTC. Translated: CASGRHITYEQYF.

CDR3 loop: CASSSTRHNTGELFF. The CDR3 bases are TGTGCCAGCAGTTCCACAAGACACAACACCGGGGAGCTGTTTTTT. The chain couples TRBV28 to TRBJ2-2; D uncertain. This CDR3 has 15 amino acids. The V end was cut by 4 bases, the J end by 2 bases, with 11 bases between. Germline CDR1 and CDR2: MDHEN and SYDVKM.

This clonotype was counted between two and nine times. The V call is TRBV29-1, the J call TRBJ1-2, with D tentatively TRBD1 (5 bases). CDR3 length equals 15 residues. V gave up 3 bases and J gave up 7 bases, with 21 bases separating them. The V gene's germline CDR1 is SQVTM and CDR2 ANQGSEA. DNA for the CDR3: TGCAGCGTTGAGGACCGGGACGGTCCCTCTATTGGCTACACCTTC. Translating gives CSVEDRDGPSIGYTF. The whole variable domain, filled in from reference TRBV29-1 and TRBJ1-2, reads SAVISQKPSRDICQRGTSLTIQCQVDSQVTMMFWYRQQPGQSLTLIATANQGSEATYESGFVIDKFPISRPNLTFSTLTVSNMSPEDSSIYLCSVEDRDGPSIGYTFGSGTRLTVV.